The 31 T cell receptor beta chains given below trace back to one sample, sequenced in a study of PD-1 blockade in classical Hodgkin lymphoma. Described time point: newly diagnosed, previously untreated cHL patient sample. The repertoire was sequenced with immunoSEQ multiplex PCR; TCRdb's copy has only in-frame clones and lacks some. The sample has over 15,000 clones, around 87% seen once. Sequencing input: peripheral blood mononuclear cells (PBMCs). These receptors originate from a human donor with classical Hodgkin lymphoma.

V gene TRBV7-2 combines with J gene TRBJ1-6, with no clear D. V gave up 6 bases and J gave up 8 bases, with 14 bases separating them. The length of the CDR3 is 14 residues. The V gene's germline CDR1 is SGHTA and CDR2 FQGNSA. CDR3 protein: CASSSVGVHSPLHF. The DNA of the CDR3 is TGTGCCAGCAGTTCCGTCGGGGTGCATTCACCCCTCCACTTT.

The rearrangement uses TRBV4-3 and TRBJ1-3; TRBD1 is a possible D gene (6 bases). V was cut by 5 bases and J by 9 bases, with 20 bases left in between. Germline V CDR1 and CDR2: LGHNA, YSLEER. CDR3 length: 15 amino acids. In nucleotides, the CDR3 is TGCGCCAGCAGCTCAGGGGAGGGAGGTCGAAGCACCATATATTTT. Residues: CASSSGEGGRSTIYF.

The chain carries TRBV11-2 and TRBJ2-5; either TRBD1 or TRBD2 may supply D (5 bases each). Germline V gives CDR1 SGHAT, CDR2 FQNNGV. V was clipped by 6 bases and J by 7 bases, with 21 bases between them. The CDR3 sequence is 15 residues long. CDR3 loop: CASSYSLGESGTQYF. For the CDR3, the DNA is TGTGCCAGCAGTTACAGTTTGGGGGAGTCAGGGACCCAGTACTTC.

The V call is TRBV2, the J call TRBJ2-1, with D tentatively TRBD1 (6 bases). V was trimmed by 6 bases and J by 4 bases, leaving 16 bases between them. The germline CDR1 and CDR2 sequences are SNHLY and FYNNEI. This CDR3 region has 15 residues. The CDR3 DNA is TGTGCCAGCAGGGAGGAGCAGGGGCTTTACAATGAGCAGTTCTTC. Its protein is CASREEQGLYNEQFF.

The chain is built from TRBV28 and TRBJ1-5; D ambiguous. The germline gives CDR1 MDHEN, CDR2 SYDVKM. V lost 6 bases, J lost 3 bases, and 15 bases lay in between. CDR3 length: 15 residues. CDR3 sequence: CASRQEYFSNQPQHF. DNA of the CDR3: TGTGCCAGCAGGCAAGAGTATTTCTCCAATCAGCCCCAGCATTTT.

The J gene is TRBJ2-1, the V gene TRBV10-3, with 7 bases lining up with TRBD1. Per germline, CDR1 ENHRY and CDR2 SYGVKD. This CDR3 comprises 12 residues. Trimming took 10 bases from V and 6 from J; bases not matched to a gene: 6. DNA for the CDR3: TGTGCCACCGAAGGGGGCAGCAATGAGCAGTTCTTC. It yields the protein CATEGGSNEQFF.

V gene TRBV7-9 combines with J gene TRBJ1-5; D is undetermined. The CDR3 totals 12 residues. Germline V CDR1 and CDR2: SEHNR, FQNEAQ (reference sequence). With 5 bases removed from V and 6 bases from J, the gap between germline ends came to 8 bases. The CDR3, as DNA: TGTGCCAGCAGCGCGCTGAGTCAGCCCCAGCATTTT. Translated, it gives CASSALSQPQHF. Combining the CDR3 with reference TRBV7-9 and TRBJ1-5 gives the whole variable domain DTGVSQNPRHKITKRGQNVTFRCDPISEHNRLYWYRQTLGQGPEFLTYFQNEAQLEKSRLLSDRFSAERPKGSFSTLEIQRTEQGDSAMYLCASSALSQPQHFGDGTRLSIL.

The chain carries TRBV7-9 and TRBJ2-1; TRBD1 aligns across 7 bases. Germline V CDR1 and CDR2: SEHNR, FQNEAQ (reference sequence). The CDR3 spans 16 residues. V lost 3 bases to trimming and J lost 7 bases; unmatched junction nucleotides: 12. The CDR3 loop is CASSFPFQGELNEQFF. CDR3 sequence (DNA): TGTGCCAGCAGCTTCCCCTTCCAGGGGGAGCTAAATGAGCAGTTCTTC.

V and J are TRBV11-2 and TRBJ2-2; D ambiguous. The CDR3 has 13 residues. V lost 7 bases and J 2 bases, leaving 8 bases between the germline ends. Germline lookup yields CDR1 SGHAT and CDR2 FQNNGV. The CDR3 region is CASTPTNTGELFF. Here the CDR3 DNA reads TGTGCCAGCACCCCGACTAACACCGGGGAGCTGTTTTTT.

This chain connects TRBV15 to TRBJ1-1, with TRBD1 matching over 12 bases. V shed 0 bases and J 5 bases; nucleotides not matched to a gene: 7. The CDR3 totals 17 residues. CDR1 LNHNV and CDR2 YYDKDF come from the germline V gene (reference sequence). This chain's CDR3 is CATSREGTGGRRTEAFF. DNA of the CDR3: TGTGCCACCAGCAGAGAAGGGACAGGGGGCAGGAGGACTGAAGCTTTCTTT.

The chain carries TRBV7-2 and TRBJ2-3, with 7 nucleotides matching TRBD2. The CDR3 spans 16 residues. Per germline, CDR1 SGHTA and CDR2 FQGNSA. J lost 1 base, V lost 6 bases, and 10 bases had no gene match. The CDR3 region is CASRLGRGSRTDTQYF. The CDR3 DNA sequence: TGTGCCAGCAGACTAGGGAGGGGATCCCGCACAGATACGCAGTATTTT.

The chain recombines TRBV2 with TRBJ2-5, with 7 bases identical to TRBD2. V shed 4 bases, J shed 5 bases, and the junction held 7 bases outside the gene matches. The CDR3 has 14 amino acids. Looked up from germline, CDR1 is SNHLY and CDR2 is FYNNEI. In DNA form, the CDR3 reads TGTGCCAGCAGTGGGGAGGGCGGGGTCGAGACCCAGTACTTC. It specifies CASSGEGGVETQYF.

The rearrangement joins TRBV6-5 to TRBJ2-3; D is unclear. The V gene's germline CDR1 is MNHEY and CDR2 SVGAGI. There are 13 residues in the CDR3. Trimming cost V 6 bases and J 2 bases, with 9 bases left between them. For the CDR3, the DNA is TGTGCCAGCAGAACCGGCCTCACAGATACGCAGTATTTT. It codes for CASRTGLTDTQYF.

The V and J genes are TRBV5-1 and TRBJ1-1; D possibly corresponds to TRBD1 (6 bases). This CDR3 is 12 amino acids long. V was clipped by 4 bases and J by 9 bases, with 13 bases between them. Germline-derived CDR1 and CDR2 are SGHRS and YFSETQ. CDR3 nucleotides: TGCGCCAGCAGCCAGGGACAAGGCCAAGCTTTCTTT. Protein: CASSQGQGQAFF.

The V call is TRBV5-1, the J call TRBJ1-1; D is possibly TRBD1 (5 bases). The CDR3 spans 14 residues. Germline V gene sequence: CDR1 SGHRS, CDR2 YFSETQ. V shed 0 bases and J shed 6 bases, with 12 bases lying between them. CDR3 loop: CASSLGGGRSEAFF. In DNA form, the CDR3 reads TGCGCCAGCAGCTTGGGGGGCGGGCGGTCTGAAGCTTTCTTT. Complete variable domain (other parts from reference TRBV5-1 and TRBJ1-1): KAGVTQTPRYLIKTRGQQVTLSCSPISGHRSVSWYQQTPGQGLQFLFEYFSETQRNKGNFPGRFSGRQFSNSRSEMNVSTLELGDSALYLCASSLGGGRSEAFFGQGTRLTVV.

The rearrangement uses TRBV18 and TRBJ1-5; D uncertain. The CDR3 loop spans 14 amino acids. V was clipped by 6 bases and J by 5 bases, with 14 bases between them. The germline V gene has CDR1 KGHSH and CDR2 LQKENI. CDR3 DNA: TGTGCCAGCTCGACCCAACGTGGCGATCAGCCCCAGCATTTT. Amino acids: CASSTQRGDQPQHF.

The V call is TRBV28, the J call TRBJ2-2; unclear D gene. The CDR3 is 12 amino acids. Germline CDR1 is MDHEN and CDR2 is SYDVKM. Trimming left V 5 bases short and J 10 bases short, with 11 bases between. The chain's CDR3 is CASSKDPTELFF. In nucleotides, the CDR3 is TGTGCCAGCAGTAAAGACCCCACGGAGCTGTTTTTT.

The V call is TRBV9, the J call TRBJ2-3; TRBD1 is a possible D gene (6 bases). V was trimmed by 4 bases and J by 4 bases, leaving 16 bases between them. Germline V lookup: CDR1 SGDLS, CDR2 YYNGEE. The CDR3 loop spans 15 amino acids. CDR3 loop: CASSHEYRAPDTQYF. The CDR3 nucleotides are TGTGCCAGCAGCCACGAGTACAGGGCCCCAGATACGCAGTATTTT.

The chain carries TRBV6-5 and TRBJ2-1, with 11 bases lining up with TRBD2. With 0 bases clipped from V and 5 bases from J, the junction kept 3 bases outside the gene matches. Germline CDR1 and CDR2: MNHEY and SVGAGI. This CDR3 comprises 16 residues. For the CDR3, the DNA is TGTGCCAGCAGTTACTCGACTAGCGGGACGAACAATGAGCAGTTCTTC. This sequence encodes CASSYSTSGTNNEQFF.

The table lists this clone with a few counts. The chain couples TRBV13 to TRBJ2-1; 9 bases agree with TRBD1. The CDR3 spans 15 residues. Trimming cost V 2 bases and J 2 bases; bases outside gene matches: 1. The germline gives CDR1 PRHDT, CDR2 FYEKMQ (reference sequence). This chain's CDR3 is CASSLRQGAYNEQFF. The DNA for the CDR3 is TGTGCCAGCAGCTTAAGACAGGGGGCCTACAATGAGCAGTTCTTC.

This clone was seen once. The gene calls are TRBV19 and TRBJ1-5; no clear D. The germline gives CDR1 LNHDA, CDR2 SQIVND (reference sequence). V was clipped by 5 bases and J by 3 bases, with 14 bases between them. The CDR3 totals 15 residues. The CDR3 bases are TGTGCCAGTAGTGGGCAGGTAGGGTTCAATCAGCCCCAGCATTTT. It yields the protein CASSGQVGFNQPQHF.

The chain recombines TRBV7-9 with TRBJ1-1; D remains ambiguous. Trimming pared 5 bases from V and 6 bases from J, leaving 16 bases between. Germline CDR1 reads SEHNR; CDR2 reads FQNEAQ (reference sequence). The CDR3 spans 14 residues. The CDR3 is CASSPDRARAEAFF. The CDR3, as DNA: TGTGCCAGCAGCCCCGACCGGGCCCGGGCTGAAGCTTTCTTT.

The chain is built from TRBV5-1 and TRBJ1-1; D not certain. This CDR3 region has 14 residues. Germline-derived CDR1 and CDR2 are SGHRS and YFSETQ. Deletions cut 0 bases from V and 6 bases from J, with 12 bases between. DNA for the CDR3: TGCGCCAGCAGCTTGGGGGTCGGGCGGTCTGAAGCTTTCTTT. Encoded protein: CASSLGVGRSEAFF.

A single count supports this clone. The V and J genes are TRBV5-1 and TRBJ1-4, with TRBD1 as a possible D gene (5 bases). This CDR3 has 15 amino acids. Trimming removed 4 bases at V and 5 bases at J, with 15 bases between. The V gene's germline CDR1 is SGHRS and CDR2 YFSETQ. In nucleotides, the CDR3 is TGCGCCAGCAGCGGGGGGACGGGTCGAAATGAAAAACTGTTTTTT. Translating gives CASSGGTGRNEKLFF. Combining the CDR3 with reference TRBV5-1 and TRBJ1-4 gives the whole variable domain KAGVTQTPRYLIKTRGQQVTLSCSPISGHRSVSWYQQTPGQGLQFLFEYFSETQRNKGNFPGRFSGRQFSNSRSEMNVSTLELGDSALYLCASSGGTGRNEKLFFGSGTQLSVL.

V usage is TRBV6-5 and J usage is TRBJ1-2; 12 bases map to TRBD1. Per germline, CDR1 MNHEY and CDR2 SVGAGI. The J segment lost 6 bases and the V segment lost 6 bases, leaving 8 bases of the junction unmatched. The CDR3 totals 15 residues. The CDR3 is CASRKTGTGGDGYTF. In DNA, the CDR3 is TGTGCCAGCAGAAAAACCGGGACAGGGGGCGATGGCTACACCTTC.

This clone was recorded once. The genes are TRBV28 and TRBJ2-6; D gene uncertain. Per germline, CDR1 MDHEN and CDR2 SYDVKM. V was shortened by 6 bases and J by 0 bases, with 15 bases between the two germline ends. CDR3 size: 17 residues. This chain's CDR3 is CASSRSGTASGANVLTF. CDR3 sequence (DNA): TGTGCCAGCAGCCGCAGTGGAACCGCCTCTGGGGCCAACGTCCTGACTTTC.

V usage is TRBV19 and J usage is TRBJ2-3; TRBD1 agrees at 11 bases. The CDR3 totals 13 residues. Unmatched junction bases numbered 3, after V lost 8 bases and J lost 5 bases. CDR1 is LNHDA, CDR2 SQIVND, per germline (reference sequence). Here the CDR3 DNA reads TGTGCCAGTGGGGACAGGGGGAGAGATACGCAGTATTTT. Translation: CASGDRGRDTQYF. Complete variable domain (other parts from reference TRBV19 and TRBJ2-3): DGGITQSPKYLFRKEGQNVTLSCEQNLNHDAMYWYRQDPGQGLRLIYYSQIVNDFQKGDIAEGYSVSREKKESFPLTVTSAQKNPTAFYLCASGDRGRDTQYFGPGTRLTVL.

J is TRBJ2-1 and V is TRBV5-6, with D possibly TRBD2 on 5 matching bases. Germline V gene data show CDR1 as SGHDT and CDR2 as YYEEEE. V lost 0 bases, J lost 7 bases, and 17 bases lay in between. This CDR3 spans 16 amino acids. The CDR3 bases are TGTGCCAGCAGCTTGGACCCAGCGGCTAGGTGGAATGAGCAGTTCTTC. It specifies CASSLDPAARWNEQFF. The whole variable domain, filled in from reference TRBV5-6 and TRBJ2-1, reads DAGVTQSPTHLIKTRGQQVTLRCSPKSGHDTVSWYQQALGQGPQFIFQYYEEEERQRGNFPDRFSGHQFPNYSSELNVNALLLGDSALYLCASSLDPAARWNEQFFGPGTRLTVL.

This chain joins TRBV7-3 and TRBJ2-3, with D unclear. Germline CDR1 is SGHTA and CDR2 is FQGTGA. The CDR3 spans 12 residues. V was clipped by 5 bases and J by 8 bases, with 11 bases between them. CDR3 nucleotides: TGTGCCAGCAGCGGGGAAGTGGGTACGCAGTATTTT. This encodes CASSGEVGTQYF.

The V and J genes are TRBV30 and TRBJ2-1; TRBD1 is a possible D gene (5 bases). V lost 0 bases to trimming and J lost 8 bases, with 14 bases between them. This CDR3 has 14 amino acids. Germline CDR1 and CDR2: GTSNPN and SVGIG (reference sequence). CDR3 amino acids: CAWSVGVYSDEQFF. The CDR3 nucleotides read TGTGCCTGGAGTGTAGGGGTCTACAGCGATGAGCAGTTCTTC.

The chain has TRBV5-6 and TRBJ2-2; 8 nucleotides line up with TRBD1. The CDR3 runs 16 residues. Germline trimming cut 3 bases from V and 5 bases from J; bases unmatched to any gene: 9. Germline CDR1 and CDR2: SGHDT and YYEEEE. DNA of the CDR3: TGTGCCAGCAGCTCCGCAGGGGGCGCTTGGACCGGGGAGCTGTTTTTT. Encoded protein: CASSSAGGAWTGELFF.